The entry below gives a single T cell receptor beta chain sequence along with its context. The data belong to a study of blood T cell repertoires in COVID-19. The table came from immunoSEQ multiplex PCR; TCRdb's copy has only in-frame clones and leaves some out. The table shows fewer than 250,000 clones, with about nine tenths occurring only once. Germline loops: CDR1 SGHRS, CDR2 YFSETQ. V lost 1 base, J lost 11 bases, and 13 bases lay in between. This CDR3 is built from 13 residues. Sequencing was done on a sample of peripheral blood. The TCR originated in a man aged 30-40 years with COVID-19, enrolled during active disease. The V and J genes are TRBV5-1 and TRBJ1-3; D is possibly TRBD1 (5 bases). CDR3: CASSLTSQDPIYF. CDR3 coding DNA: TGCGCCAGCAGCTTGACGTCACAGGATCCCATATATTTT. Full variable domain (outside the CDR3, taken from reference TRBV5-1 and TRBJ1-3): KAGVTQTPRYLIKTRGQQVTLSCSPISGHRSVSWYQQTPGQGLQFLFEYFSETQRNKGNFPGRFSGRQFSNSRSEMNVSTLELGDSALYLCASSLTSQDPIYFGEGSWLTVV.